This TCR beta chain was observed in a study of cytomegalovirus exposure and HLA in healthy donors. Whole-study findings and limits: Rare TCR sequences predominated, though certain public TCRs were found in many donors.

The CDR3 consists of 14 residues. The germline CDR1 and CDR2 sequences are SQVTM and ANQGSEA. V dropped 2 bases and J dropped 4 bases, with 13 bases sitting between them. A note on this clone: Its target is not known.

A multiplex PCR was run with 60 Vbeta primers and 13 Jbeta primers. This table comes from immunoSEQ multiplex PCR, and its TCRdb copy is limited to in-frame clones, with some not included. Counted here are 160,000 or so clones, about 85% occurring once; the ten biggest clones make up 2% to 2.5%. The material sequenced was PBMCs. The sequence derives from a woman aged 18 to 35 in good health and CMV-seronegative. The rearrangement links TRBV29-1 to TRBJ2-3; D possibly corresponds to TRBD2 (7 bases). The CDR3 DNA reads as TGCAGCGTTGAACGGGGGGCTGTGGCAGATACGCAGTATTTT. It encodes CSVERGAVADTQYF.